In this sample, the clone carrying this T cell receptor (beta chain) turned up many times. Its target is not known. Time point here: newly diagnosed GD, antithyroid drugs for less than 3 months. The TCR library was prepared using RNA isolated from PBMCs. It was American Thyroid Association guidelines that determined Graves' disease diagnosis. The data are from a study of regulatory T cells in long-lasting Graves disease. Arm-PCR with iRepertoire HTBI primers amplified the CDR3 regions for these TCR beta libraries. TCRdb re-analysed the multiplex PCR reads in MiXCR, keeping a single row per CDR3 protein. Of approximately 300,000 distinct CDR3 sequences listed, 15% to 20% are singletons. Findings and limits, study-wide: Clonotypes that were public and shared totalled 2,500 to 3,500 in persistent patients versus roughly 1,000 in new patients. Persistent Graves' patients showed less TCR diversity than newly diagnosed patients showed.

The sample consisted of peripheral blood mononuclear cells (PBMCs), taken at new diagnosis, from a patient treated with antithyroid drugs. This TCR derives from a female donor with Graves disease.

CDR3 DNA: TGTGCCAGCAGCCGGGGACCTACATCCTACAATGAGCAGTTCTTC. This codes for CASSRGPTSYNEQFF. V gene TRBV28 combines with J gene TRBJ2-1, with D possibly being TRBD1 or TRBD2 (5 bases each). V lost 6 bases, J lost 1 base, and 13 bases lay in between. This CDR3 spans 15 amino acids. Looked up from germline, CDR1 is MDHEN and CDR2 is SYDVKM. The full variable domain, in which reference TRBV28 and TRBJ2-1 provide the parts outside the CDR3, is DVKVTQSSRYLVKRTGEKVFLECVQDMDHENMFWYRQDPGLGLRLIYFSYDVKMKEKGDIPEGYSVSREKKERFSLILESASTNQTSMYLCASSRGPTSYNEQFFGPGTRLTVL.